This is a list of T cell receptor beta chains from one sample in a study of identical twins. Each CDR3 protein gets one entry after TCRdb re-called the 5' RACE reads with MiXCR. The data contain approximately 260,000 distinct CDR3 sequences, over 12% of them singletons. The sample was memory (CD45RO+) T cells sorted from blood. These receptor sequences come from a woman between 18 and 29 years old in good health. Each CDR3 is given with its conserved first and last residue. The order of the fields is V gene, J gene, clone size, D gene, CDR3 DNA, CDR3 protein. The D gene is left open where the match is weak. Expanded clones get a size class; other rows say once, few or many, or leave the size out.

v_call: TRBV7-2; j_call: TRBJ2-1; clone_size: few; d_call: TRBD2; cdr3_nt: TGTGCCAGCAGCTCCGGGGACTACTTGGAGCAGTTCTTC; cdr3_aa: CASSSGDYLEQFF
v_call: TRBV12-3/TRBV12-4; j_call: TRBJ2-1; clone_size: NA; d_call: TRBD2; cdr3_nt: TGTGCCAGCACCCCGAGGACTAGCTTCCGATACAATGAGCAGTTCTTC; cdr3_aa: CASTPRTSFRYNEQFF
v_call: TRBV2; j_call: TRBJ1-5; clone_size: NA; d_call: NA; cdr3_nt: TGTGCCAGCAGTGAGGGGCTAAACAATCAGCCCCAGCATTTT; cdr3_aa: CASSEGLNNQPQHF
v_call: TRBV11-3; j_call: TRBJ2-7; clone_size: few; d_call: NA; cdr3_nt: TGTGCCAGCAGCTTAGGGACATATTACGAGCAGTACTTC; cdr3_aa: CASSLGTYYEQYF
v_call: TRBV7-8; j_call: TRBJ2-7; clone_size: many; d_call: TRBD2; cdr3_nt: TGTGCCAGCAGCTTAAAGGGGACTAGCGGTCATCAAATCGGAAACGAGCAGTACTTC; cdr3_aa: CASSLKGTSGHQIGNEQYF
v_call: TRBV6-1; j_call: TRBJ2-1; clone_size: many; d_call: TRBD2; cdr3_nt: TGTGCCAGTCGACTAGCGTCATACAATGAGCAGTTCTTC; cdr3_aa: CASRLASYNEQFF
v_call: TRBV29-1; j_call: TRBJ2-3; clone_size: NA; d_call: NA; cdr3_nt: TGCAGCGTTGAGGGGGTCGAGGCAACAGATACGCAGTATTTT; cdr3_aa: CSVEGVEATDTQYF
v_call: TRBV5-1; j_call: TRBJ1-2; clone_size: NA; d_call: NA; cdr3_nt: TGCGCCAGCAGCTTGGAGAGAGGGGCTAACTATGGCTACACCTTC; cdr3_aa: CASSLERGANYGYTF
v_call: TRBV5-1; j_call: TRBJ2-1; clone_size: many; d_call: NA; cdr3_nt: TGCGCCAGCAGCTTGATTCCAGCCTACAATGAGCAGTTCTTC; cdr3_aa: CASSLIPAYNEQFF
v_call: TRBV19; j_call: TRBJ2-5; clone_size: few; d_call: TRBD1; cdr3_nt: TGTGCCAGTAGTCCAAGACAGGGGCGAGCTCAGGAGACCCAGTACTTC; cdr3_aa: CASSPRQGRAQETQYF
v_call: TRBV7-9; j_call: TRBJ1-4; clone_size: NA; d_call: NA; cdr3_nt: TGTGCCAGCAGCTTTACAGGGGAAAAACTGTTTTTT; cdr3_aa: CASSFTGEKLFF
v_call: TRBV7-2; j_call: TRBJ2-6; clone_size: few; d_call: NA; cdr3_nt: TGTGCCAGCAGCCTTAATCCCGGGGCCAACGTCCTGACTTTC; cdr3_aa: CASSLNPGANVLTF
v_call: TRBV27; j_call: TRBJ2-1; clone_size: many; d_call: TRBD2; cdr3_nt: TGTGCCAGCAGTTTAAGCGGGAGTAATGAGCAGTTCTTC; cdr3_aa: CASSLSGSNEQFF
v_call: TRBV20-1; j_call: TRBJ1-2; clone_size: few; d_call: TRBD1; cdr3_nt: TGCAGTGCTTTTCGGGACAGGGGGGGCTTTGGGTATGGCTACACCTTC; cdr3_aa: CSAFRDRGGFGYGYTF
v_call: TRBV6-1; j_call: TRBJ1-2; clone_size: NA; d_call: NA; cdr3_nt: TGTGCCAGCAGTGATCGGACGAGGACTAACTATGGCTACACCTTC; cdr3_aa: CASSDRTRTNYGYTF
v_call: TRBV11-2; j_call: TRBJ2-3; clone_size: few; d_call: NA; cdr3_nt: TGTGCCAGCAGCTTAGATCCGTTAAATACGCAGTATTTT; cdr3_aa: CASSLDPLNTQYF
v_call: TRBV29-1; j_call: TRBJ1-1; clone_size: few; d_call: NA; cdr3_nt: TGCAGCGCTAGAAGGGTGTCCACTGAAGCTTTCTTT; cdr3_aa: CSARRVSTEAFF
v_call: TRBV11-2; j_call: TRBJ2-3; clone_size: many; d_call: TRBD2; cdr3_nt: TGTGCCAGCAGGGAGCGGGAGGCGGGCACAGATACGCAGTATTTT; cdr3_aa: CASREREAGTDTQYF
v_call: TRBV30; j_call: TRBJ2-5; clone_size: NA; d_call: NA; cdr3_nt: TGTGCCTGGAGGGGATCAGATACACAAGAGACCCAGTACTTC; cdr3_aa: CAWRGSDTQETQYF
v_call: TRBV20-1; j_call: TRBJ2-4; clone_size: many; d_call: NA; cdr3_nt: TGCAGTGCAGTATGGGGGTCCAAAAACATTCAGTACTTC; cdr3_aa: CSAVWGSKNIQYF
v_call: TRBV12-3/TRBV12-4; j_call: TRBJ1-2; clone_size: few; d_call: NA; cdr3_nt: TGTGCCAGCCTTCAAGCCAGCCGGGGGCTCTATGGCTACACCTTC; cdr3_aa: CASLQASRGLYGYTF
v_call: TRBV2; j_call: TRBJ2-5; clone_size: NA; d_call: NA; cdr3_nt: TGTGCCAGCAGTTACGCCGGGACGGAGAAAGAGACCCAGTACTTC; cdr3_aa: CASSYAGTEKETQYF
v_call: TRBV10-3; j_call: TRBJ2-3; clone_size: few; d_call: NA; cdr3_nt: TGTGCCATCATCCAGGGAGATACGCAGTATTTT; cdr3_aa: CAIIQGDTQYF
v_call: TRBV20-1; j_call: TRBJ2-1; clone_size: few; d_call: TRBD2; cdr3_nt: TGCAGTGCTAGAGATCCTAGCGGGAGGTCTGAGCAGTTCTTC; cdr3_aa: CSARDPSGRSEQFF
v_call: TRBV20-1; j_call: TRBJ1-3; clone_size: many; d_call: NA; cdr3_nt: TGCAGTGCCTCGGGCTCATACTCTGGAAACACCATATATTTT; cdr3_aa: CSASGSYSGNTIYF
v_call: TRBV9; j_call: TRBJ2-7; clone_size: few; d_call: NA; cdr3_nt: TGTGCCAGCAGCTCCGGGACTCTCGACCGGGCCTACGAGCAGTACTTC; cdr3_aa: CASSSGTLDRAYEQYF
v_call: TRBV5-1; j_call: TRBJ2-5; clone_size: NA; d_call: NA; cdr3_nt: TGCGCCAGCAGCTTGGACGTATCACTCAAGACCCAGTACTTC; cdr3_aa: CASSLDVSLKTQYF
v_call: TRBV5-5; j_call: TRBJ1-6; clone_size: NA; d_call: NA; cdr3_nt: TGTGCCAGCAGCTCGGACACAGCCACGACGGAGTCACCCCTCCACTTT; cdr3_aa: CASSSDTATTESPLHF
v_call: TRBV19; j_call: TRBJ2-1; clone_size: NA; d_call: NA; cdr3_nt: TGTGCCAGTAGCCTGGACTGGGGTTACAATGAGCAGTTCTTC; cdr3_aa: CASSLDWGYNEQFF
v_call: TRBV10-1; j_call: TRBJ2-4; clone_size: NA; d_call: TRBD1; cdr3_nt: TGCGCCAGCAGTGAGGGACAGGGGGTCCAGGGCATTCAGTACTTC; cdr3_aa: CASSEGQGVQGIQYF
v_call: TRBV24-1; j_call: TRBJ2-1; clone_size: few; d_call: NA; cdr3_nt: TGTGCCACCAGTGACACCAGACTAGGGGACAATGAGCAGTTCTTC; cdr3_aa: CATSDTRLGDNEQFF
v_call: TRBV30; j_call: TRBJ2-1; clone_size: few; d_call: TRBD2; cdr3_nt: TGTGCCTGGTCTCTAGCGGGAGTTGCAGGGAATGAGCAGTTCTTC; cdr3_aa: CAWSLAGVAGNEQFF
v_call: TRBV7-9; j_call: TRBJ1-2; clone_size: few; d_call: NA; cdr3_nt: TGTGCCAGCAGCTTACGGGAAAAGGGACCGGACTTC; cdr3_aa: CASSLREKGPDF
v_call: TRBV20-1; j_call: TRBJ2-7; clone_size: few; d_call: TRBD1; cdr3_nt: TGCAGTGCCCTCCGCGGGACAGGGGGCGGGTACGAGCAGTACTTC; cdr3_aa: CSALRGTGGGYEQYF
v_call: TRBV2; j_call: TRBJ2-1; clone_size: few; d_call: NA; cdr3_nt: TGTGCCACCGACCCGGGGAAGGTTTTCTTCTTC; cdr3_aa: CATDPGKVFFF
v_call: TRBV7-2; j_call: TRBJ1-2; clone_size: NA; d_call: TRBD1; cdr3_nt: TGTGCCAGCAGCTTAAGACAGGGGGCCCTTGGCTACACCTTC; cdr3_aa: CASSLRQGALGYTF
v_call: TRBV7-2; j_call: TRBJ2-1; clone_size: few; d_call: NA; cdr3_nt: TGTGCCAGCAGCTTAGATCGAGGGAATGAGCAGTTCTTC; cdr3_aa: CASSLDRGNEQFF
v_call: TRBV29-1; j_call: TRBJ2-3; clone_size: few; d_call: NA; cdr3_nt: TGCAGCGTTTCCCTAGCGATCTTCACAGATACGCAGTATTTT; cdr3_aa: CSVSLAIFTDTQYF
v_call: TRBV9; j_call: TRBJ1-1; clone_size: few; d_call: TRBD1; cdr3_nt: TGTGCCAGCAGCGTGACCCCGGGACAGGGGAACACTGAAGCTTTCTTT; cdr3_aa: CASSVTPGQGNTEAFF
v_call: TRBV20-1; j_call: TRBJ2-3; clone_size: NA; d_call: NA; cdr3_nt: TGCAGTGCCAGTAGGGGCCTACCCGTCACAGATACGCAGTATTTT; cdr3_aa: CSASRGLPVTDTQYF
v_call: TRBV15; j_call: TRBJ2-5; clone_size: many; d_call: NA; cdr3_nt: TGTGCCACCAGCAGAGATCGGGCGGTCTCAGAGACCCAGTACTTC; cdr3_aa: CATSRDRAVSETQYF
v_call: TRBV30; j_call: TRBJ2-5; clone_size: few; d_call: TRBD1; cdr3_nt: TGTGCCTGGGGGGCGACAGGGAGAAGAGGAGAGACCCAGTACTTC; cdr3_aa: CAWGATGRRGETQYF
v_call: TRBV29-1; j_call: TRBJ2-1; clone_size: few; d_call: NA; cdr3_nt: TGCAGCGTCTTGAGCGGGCCAAGCTCCTACAATGAGCAGTTCTTC; cdr3_aa: CSVLSGPSSYNEQFF
v_call: TRBV20-1; j_call: TRBJ1-2; clone_size: few; d_call: NA; cdr3_nt: TGCAGTGCTTACCAGGGGAATTTATACGGCTACACCTTC; cdr3_aa: CSAYQGNLYGYTF